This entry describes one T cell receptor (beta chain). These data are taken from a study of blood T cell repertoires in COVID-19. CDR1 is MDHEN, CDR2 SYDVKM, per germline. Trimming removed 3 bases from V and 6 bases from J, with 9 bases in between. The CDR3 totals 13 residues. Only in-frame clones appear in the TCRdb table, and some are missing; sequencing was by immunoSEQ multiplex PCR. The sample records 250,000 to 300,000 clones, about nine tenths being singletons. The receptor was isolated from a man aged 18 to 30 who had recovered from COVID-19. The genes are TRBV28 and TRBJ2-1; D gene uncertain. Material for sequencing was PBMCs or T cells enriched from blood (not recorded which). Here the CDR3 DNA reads TGTGCCAGCAGTTTTCTGGCCGCCAATGAGCAGTTCTTC. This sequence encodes CASSFLAANEQFF.